This TCR beta chain appears in the sequencing data of a study of blood T cell repertoires in COVID-19. About the study: The origin of the acute and convalescent COVID-19 samples was the United States, Italy and Spain. Sources were T cells, B-cell-depleted T cells, or PBMCs; the material itself was cDNA or gDNA.

Trimming left V 8 bases short and J 7 bases short, with 15 bases between. This CDR3 spans 14 amino acids. Germline lookup yields CDR1 MNHEY and CDR2 SMNVEV (reference sequence). This clone is a singleton in its sample. Cohort allocation depended upon clinical history that participants reported. Under the authors' procedure: Reference gene primer amplification gave nucleated cell count estimates. Produced via immunoSEQ multiplex PCR; TCRdb's table is partial and in-frame only. V and J calls and clone size follow that table, whereas D and trimming were derived from the DNA. The sample consists of under 150,000 clones, around four fifths of them appearing once.

The sample taken for sequencing was PBMCs or T cells enriched from blood (not recorded which). V usage is TRBV27 and J usage is TRBJ1-6; D is unclear. This receptor was taken from a middle-aged man with acute COVID-19. CDR3 amino acids: CASRAGRANSPLHF. CDR3 DNA sequence: TGTGCCAGCCGAGCGGGGAGGGCAAATTCACCCCTCCACTTT.